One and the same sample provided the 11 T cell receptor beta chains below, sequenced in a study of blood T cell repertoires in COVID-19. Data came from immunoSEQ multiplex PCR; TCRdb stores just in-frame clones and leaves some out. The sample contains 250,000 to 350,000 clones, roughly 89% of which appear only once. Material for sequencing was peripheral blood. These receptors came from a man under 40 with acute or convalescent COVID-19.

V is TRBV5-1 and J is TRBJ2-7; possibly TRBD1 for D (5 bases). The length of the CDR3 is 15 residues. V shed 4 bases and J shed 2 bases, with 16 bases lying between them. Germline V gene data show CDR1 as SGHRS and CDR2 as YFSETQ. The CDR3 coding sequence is TGCGCCAGCAGCCAACACTACAGGAAGGCCTACGAGCAGTACTTC. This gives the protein CASSQHYRKAYEQYF.

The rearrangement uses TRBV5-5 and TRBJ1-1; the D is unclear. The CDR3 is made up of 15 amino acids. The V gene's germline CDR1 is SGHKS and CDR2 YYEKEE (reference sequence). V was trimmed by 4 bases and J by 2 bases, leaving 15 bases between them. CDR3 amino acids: CASSRGSVANTEAFF. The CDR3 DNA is TGTGCCAGCAGCCGAGGATCGGTAGCAAACACTGAAGCTTTCTTT.

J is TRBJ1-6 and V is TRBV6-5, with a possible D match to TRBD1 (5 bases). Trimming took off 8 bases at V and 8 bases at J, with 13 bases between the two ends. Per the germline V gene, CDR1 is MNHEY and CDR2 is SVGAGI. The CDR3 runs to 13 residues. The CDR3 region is CASQGLWDSPLHF. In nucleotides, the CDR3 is TGTGCCAGCCAGGGACTTTGGGATTCACCCCTCCACTTT.

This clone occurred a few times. The CDR3 DNA sequence: TGTGCCAGCAGTTTTGTTATCTCCTACGAGCAGTACTTC. Translated, it gives CASSFVISYEQYF. This chain connects TRBV28 to TRBJ2-7; D call uncertain. V gave up 3 bases and J gave up 0 bases, with 6 bases separating them. Germline loops: CDR1 MDHEN, CDR2 SYDVKM. The CDR3 is 13 amino acids.

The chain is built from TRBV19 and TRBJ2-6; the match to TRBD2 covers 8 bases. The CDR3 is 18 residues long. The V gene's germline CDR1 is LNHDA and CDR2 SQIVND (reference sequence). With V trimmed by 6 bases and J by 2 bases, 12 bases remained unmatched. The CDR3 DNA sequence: TGTGCCAGTAGCCCAAATTACCCGGGGGGGGCTGGGGCCAACGTCCTGACTTTC. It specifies CASSPNYPGGAGANVLTF.

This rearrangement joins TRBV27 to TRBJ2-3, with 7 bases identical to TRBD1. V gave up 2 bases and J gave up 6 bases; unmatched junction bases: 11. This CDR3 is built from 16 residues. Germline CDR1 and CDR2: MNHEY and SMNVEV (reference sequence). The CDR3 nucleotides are TGTGCCAGCAGTTTAGAGCTGACAGGGCCTCGGGATACGCAGTATTTT. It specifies CASSLELTGPRDTQYF.

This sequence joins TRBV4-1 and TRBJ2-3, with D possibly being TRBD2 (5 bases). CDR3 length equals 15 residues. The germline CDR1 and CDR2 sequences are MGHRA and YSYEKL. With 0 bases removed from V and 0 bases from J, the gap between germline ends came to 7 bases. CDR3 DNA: TGCGCCAGCAGCCAAGAGGAGCGGAGCACAGATACGCAGTATTTT. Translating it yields CASSQEERSTDTQYF.

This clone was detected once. In DNA form, the CDR3 reads TGCGCCAGTGACAGGAAGGATCAGCCCCAGCATTTT. Its protein is CASDRKDQPQHF. The chain links TRBV5-1 to TRBJ1-5; tentatively, D is TRBD1 (6 bases). The germline CDR1 and CDR2 sequences are SGHRS and YFSETQ. Trimming pared 8 bases from V and 5 bases from J, leaving 11 bases between. This CDR3 has 12 amino acids. Full variable domain (outside the CDR3, taken from reference TRBV5-1 and TRBJ1-5): KAGVTQTPRYLIKTRGQQVTLSCSPISGHRSVSWYQQTPGQGLQFLFEYFSETQRNKGNFPGRFSGRQFSNSRSEMNVSTLELGDSALYLCASDRKDQPQHFGDGTRLSIL.

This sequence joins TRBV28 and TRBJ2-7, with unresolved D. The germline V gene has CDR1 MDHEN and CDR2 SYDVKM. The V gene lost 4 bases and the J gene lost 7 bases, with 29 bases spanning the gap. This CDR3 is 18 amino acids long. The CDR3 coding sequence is TGTGCCAGCAGTTCTGGTAGTCTCTCACGTACTACCTTAGTAGAGCAGTACTTC. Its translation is CASSSGSLSRTTLVEQYF.

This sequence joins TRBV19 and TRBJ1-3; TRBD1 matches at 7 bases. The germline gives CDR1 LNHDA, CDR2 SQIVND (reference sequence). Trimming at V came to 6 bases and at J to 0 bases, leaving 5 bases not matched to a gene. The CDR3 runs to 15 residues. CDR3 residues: CASSRGGASGNTIYF. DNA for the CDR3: TGTGCCAGTAGCAGAGGGGGCGCCTCTGGAAACACCATATATTTT.

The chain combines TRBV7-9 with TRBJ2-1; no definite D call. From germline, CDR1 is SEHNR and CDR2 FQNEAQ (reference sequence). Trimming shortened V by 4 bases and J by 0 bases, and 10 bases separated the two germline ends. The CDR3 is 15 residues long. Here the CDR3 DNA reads TGTGCCAGCAGCTCCAGGTTGAGCTCCTACAATGAGCAGTTCTTC. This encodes CASSSRLSSYNEQFF.